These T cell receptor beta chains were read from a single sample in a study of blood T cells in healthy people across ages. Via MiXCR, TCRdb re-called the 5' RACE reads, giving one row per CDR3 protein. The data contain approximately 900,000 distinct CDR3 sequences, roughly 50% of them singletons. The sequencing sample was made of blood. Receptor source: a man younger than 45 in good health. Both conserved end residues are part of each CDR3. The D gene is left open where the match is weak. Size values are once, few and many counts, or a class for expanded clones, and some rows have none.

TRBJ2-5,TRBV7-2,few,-,TGTGCCAGCAGCCGAGATGCGATTGAGACCCAGTACTTC,CASSRDAIETQYF
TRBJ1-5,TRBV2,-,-,TGTGCCAGCAGAGAACAGGGTTTGGACAATCAGCCCCAGCATTTT,CASREQGLDNQPQHF
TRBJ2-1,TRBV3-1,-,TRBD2,TGTGCCAGCAGCCAAGATCGGACGGGACTAGTGGGAAATGAGCAGTTCTTC,CASSQDRTGLVGNEQFF
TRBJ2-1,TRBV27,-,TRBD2,TGTGCCAGCAGTCTAGCGGGGGGCTACTACAATGAGCAGTTCTTC,CASSLAGGYYNEQFF
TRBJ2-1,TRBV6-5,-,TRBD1,TGTGCCAGCAGCAATTGGGACAGGGAAGCCAATGAGCAGTTCTTC,CASSNWDREANEQFF
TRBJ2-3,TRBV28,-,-,TGTGCCAGCAGTTTACAGGCTGCGACGCAGTATTTT,CASSLQAATQYF
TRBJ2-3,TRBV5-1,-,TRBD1,TGCGCCAGCTCAACAGGGGGCTTGGAAGATACGCAGTATTTT,CASSTGGLEDTQYF
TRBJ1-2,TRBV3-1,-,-,TGTGCCAGCAGCCAAGTGGCGGGGGATCATGGCTACACCTTC,CASSQVAGDHGYTF
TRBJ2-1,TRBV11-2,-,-,TGTGCCAGCAGCTTAGAAAGGGGGAAAACCTACAATGAGCAGTTCTTC,CASSLERGKTYNEQFF
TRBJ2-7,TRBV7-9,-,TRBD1,TGTGCCAGCAGCTTAGAAGCAGGGGGAATGTACGAGCAGTACTTC,CASSLEAGGMYEQYF
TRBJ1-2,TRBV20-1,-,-,TGCAGTGCTCCTCAGACGGGGAACTATGGCTACACCTTC,CSAPQTGNYGYTF
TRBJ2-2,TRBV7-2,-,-,TGTGCCAGCATCGGACCTCCCACCATTAACACCGGGGAGCTGTTTTTT,CASIGPPTINTGELFF
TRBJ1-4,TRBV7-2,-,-,TGTGCCAGCAGCCGCGCAGGGCTCACAACTAATGAAAAACTGTTTTTT,CASSRAGLTTNEKLFF
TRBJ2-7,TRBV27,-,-,TGTGCCAGCAGTTTAAGAGGGGGGAGCAGGGGGTCGGGTCGGGACGAGCAGTACTTC,CASSLRGGSRGSGRDEQYF
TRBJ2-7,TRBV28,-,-,TGTGCCAGCAGACCCAGGACCCTCAGCTCCTACGAGCAGTACTTC,CASRPRTLSSYEQYF
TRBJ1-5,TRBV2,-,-,TGTGCCAGCAGTGCCAGGAGCAATCAGCCCCAGCATTTT,CASSARSNQPQHF
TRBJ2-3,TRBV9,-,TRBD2,TGTGCCAGCAACTCCCCCGGGACTAGCACCACAGATACGCAGTATTTT,CASNSPGTSTTDTQYF
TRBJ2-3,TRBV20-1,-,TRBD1,TGCAGTGCCGAAACAGGGGCGCGGCGCACAGATACGCAGTATTTT,CSAETGARRTDTQYF
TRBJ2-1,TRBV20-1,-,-,TGCAGTGCTAGAGCTTCGACACCCGGCGGCGATGAGCAGTTCTTC,CSARASTPGGDEQFF
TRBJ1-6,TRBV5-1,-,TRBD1,TGCGCCAGCAGCTTGGGACAGGGGGCCGATTCACCCCTCCACTTT,CASSLGQGADSPLHF
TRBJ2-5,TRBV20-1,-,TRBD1,TGCAGTGGGGACAGGGGGCTCGATGAGACCCAGTACTTC,CSGDRGLDETQYF
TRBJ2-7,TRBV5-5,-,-,TGTGCCAGCAGCCGAGTGCGGGACCTCTCCTACGAGCAGTACTTC,CASSRVRDLSYEQYF
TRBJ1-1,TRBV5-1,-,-,TGCGCCAGCAGCTTGTTCGGGGTCAGGGACACTGAAGCTTTCTTT,CASSLFGVRDTEAFF
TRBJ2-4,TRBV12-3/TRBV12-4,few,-,TGTGCCAGCGGGCTTGGGGGAAACATTCAGTACTTC,CASGLGGNIQYF
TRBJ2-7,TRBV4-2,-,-,TGTGCCAGCAGCCAAGTCCAGTCCGGGACACAAGCCTACAATGAGCAGTACTTC,CASSQVQSGTQAYNEQYF
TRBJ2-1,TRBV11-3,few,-,TGTGCCAGCAGCCCGAGGACAGCGGCGGATATCAATGAGCAGTTCTTC,CASSPRTAADINEQFF
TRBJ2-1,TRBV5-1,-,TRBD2,TGCGCCAGCAGCTTGGTTGCTAGCGGAGACTACAATGAGCAGTTCTTC,CASSLVASGDYNEQFF
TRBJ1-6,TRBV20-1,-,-,TGCAGTGCTAGAGATTTCTCGGGTCAGGTTAATTCACCCCTCCACTTT,CSARDFSGQVNSPLHF
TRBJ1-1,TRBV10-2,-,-,TGCGCCAGCAGTGTATCGGGGGGCTCTCTTGACACTGAAGCTTTCTTT,CASSVSGGSLDTEAFF
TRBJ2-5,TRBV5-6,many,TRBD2,TGTGCCAGCAGCTTCGGACTAGCTCAATTGGTCGAGACCCAGTACTTC,CASSFGLAQLVETQYF
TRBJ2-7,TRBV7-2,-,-,TGTGCCAGCAGCTGGTCTCCTGCCGGAGCGTACGAGCAGTACTTC,CASSWSPAGAYEQYF
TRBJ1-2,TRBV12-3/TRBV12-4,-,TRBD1,TGTGCCAGCAGCCCATCCCCGACAGGGGTGTATGGCTACACCTTC,CASSPSPTGVYGYTF
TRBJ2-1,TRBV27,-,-,TGTGCCAGCAGTTTATCGCGGGTAACTAGAGGGGGCTACAATGAGCAGTTCTTC,CASSLSRVTRGGYNEQFF
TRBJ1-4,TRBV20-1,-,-,TGCAGTGCTAGAGATCTTCCCGGGGCGGCTAATGAAAAACTGTTTTTT,CSARDLPGAANEKLFF
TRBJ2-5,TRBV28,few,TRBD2,TGTGCCAGCAGCCTGCGGGGGGCGATGCAAGAGACCCAGTACTTC,CASSLRGAMQETQYF
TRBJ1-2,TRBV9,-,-,TGTGCCAGCAGCGTAGCTACGACAGCTAACTATGGCTACACCTTC,CASSVATTANYGYTF
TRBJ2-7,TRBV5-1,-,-,TGCGCCAGCAGCTTGGGAAGTAAAGCATCCGAGCAGTACTTC,CASSLGSKASEQYF
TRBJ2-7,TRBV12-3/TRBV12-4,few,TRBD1,TGTGCCAGCAGAACCGGGACAGGGGGCTACGAGCAGTACTTC,CASRTGTGGYEQYF
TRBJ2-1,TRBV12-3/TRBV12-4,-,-,TGTGCCAGCAAGCCGGGACCAATCAATGAGCAGTTCTTC,CASKPGPINEQFF
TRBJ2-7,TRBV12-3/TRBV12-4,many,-,TGTGCCAGCACCGAGGTCCCCTACGAGCAGTACTTC,CASTEVPYEQYF
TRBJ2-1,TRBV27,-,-,TGTGCCAGCAGTTTACGTGGGGACTCACCCTACAATGAGCAGTTCTTC,CASSLRGDSPYNEQFF
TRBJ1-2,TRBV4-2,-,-,TGTGCCAGCAGTCCATCAGATGAATCCATCCATGGCTACACCTTC,CASSPSDESIHGYTF
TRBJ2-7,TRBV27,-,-,TGTGCCAGATACCCCGGAGCCCTAGGCTACGAGCAGTACTTC,CARYPGALGYEQYF
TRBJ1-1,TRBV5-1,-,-,TGCGCCAACAGCTTGCCGAGTACTGAAGCTTTCTTT,CANSLPSTEAFF
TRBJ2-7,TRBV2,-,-,TGTGCCAGCACCCGACGGGTCCTGGGCTACGAGCAGTACTTC,CASTRRVLGYEQYF
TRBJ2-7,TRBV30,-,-,TGTGCCTGGTCGAGGGATTCCTACGAGCAGTACTTC,CAWSRDSYEQYF
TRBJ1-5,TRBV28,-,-,TGTGCCAGCAGTTTAATCGGGCAGAGCCAGCCCCAGCATTTT,CASSLIGQSQPQHF
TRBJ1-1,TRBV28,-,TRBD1,TGTGCCAGCCAAAATGAGGGGGCTGCTTTCTTT,CASQNEGAAFF
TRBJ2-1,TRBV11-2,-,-,TGTGCCAGCAGCTTAAGTATATCGGCTAACTCCTACAATGAGCAGTTCTTC,CASSLSISANSYNEQFF
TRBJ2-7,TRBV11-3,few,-,TGTGCCAGCAGCTTAGCCTCCGGGTCAAGTCCCTACGAGCAGTACTTC,CASSLASGSSPYEQYF
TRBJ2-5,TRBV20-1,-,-,TGCAGTGTTTCGGACCGGGAGACCCAGTACTTC,CSVSDRETQYF
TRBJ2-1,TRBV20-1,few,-,TGCAGTGCTATCGGGGGTAGGTCCTACAATGAGCAGTTCTTC,CSAIGGRSYNEQFF
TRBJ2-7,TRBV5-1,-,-,TGCGCCAGCAGCTTGGAGTCTTTACAGGGCGGACACGAGCAGTACTTC,CASSLESLQGGHEQYF
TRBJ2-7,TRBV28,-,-,TGTGCCAGCAGAACTCAGACAGTGAGCTACGAGCAGTACTTC,CASRTQTVSYEQYF
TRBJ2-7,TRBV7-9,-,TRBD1,TGTGCCAGCAGCTTAGGTAAACAGGGGCCGTCCTACAATGAGCAGTACTTC,CASSLGKQGPSYNEQYF
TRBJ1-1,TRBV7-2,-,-,TGTGCCAGCAGCGCGGGACACCAGAACACTGAAGCTTTCTTT,CASSAGHQNTEAFF
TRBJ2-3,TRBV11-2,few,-,TGTGCCAGCAGCTCGGAACTGTTATCTGCAGATACGCAGTATTTT,CASSSELLSADTQYF
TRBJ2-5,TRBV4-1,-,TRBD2,TGCGCCAGCAGCCAAGATGACAGCGGGAGAGAGACCCAGTACTTC,CASSQDDSGRETQYF
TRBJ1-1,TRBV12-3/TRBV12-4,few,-,TGTGCCAGCAGTTTCGAGATGGGGGGAACTGAAGCTTTCTTT,CASSFEMGGTEAFF
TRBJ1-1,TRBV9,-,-,TGTGCCAGCACCGCGGGTTTTGGTGAAGCTTTCTTT,CASTAGFGEAFF